This TCR beta chain stems from a study of technical replicates of blood from a handful of donors. The length of the CDR3 is 14 residues. Trimming pared 0 bases from V and 8 bases from J, leaving 16 bases between. The germline CDR1 and CDR2 sequences are GTSNPN and SVGIG (reference sequence). Method: immunoSEQ multiplex PCR; TCRdb's copy keeps in-frame clones and lacks some. The repertoire holds roughly 50,000 clones, with around 95% as singletons. The clonotype was recovered from a human donor in good health. Some clones in this sample may be carry-over from other donors' samples. The source material was PBMCs. The genes are TRBV30 and TRBJ1-2, with D maybe TRBD1 (6 bases). CDR3 sequence (DNA): TGTGCCTGGAGTGTACCGGGGGGCACGGGCGGCTACACCTTC. Protein product: CAWSVPGGTGGYTF.